A single sample gave rise to the 30 T cell receptor beta chains below, sequenced in a study of blood T cell repertoires in COVID-19. Some clones are missing from TCRdb's copy, which holds only in-frame ones; the method was immunoSEQ multiplex PCR. This sample has tens of thousands of clones, with around 88% found just once. Sequencing was performed on peripheral blood. Source of these receptors: a man in his 70s with acute or convalescent COVID-19.

This chain links TRBV5-8 with TRBJ2-1, with D perhaps matching TRBD1 (6 bases). This CDR3 spans 15 amino acids. V gave up 5 bases and J gave up 8 bases, with 20 bases separating them. Germline assignment: CDR1 SGHTS and CDR2 YDEGEE. CDR3 in amino acids: CASRETGSVGDEQFF. CDR3 nucleotide sequence: TGTGCCAGCAGAGAGACAGGTAGCGTAGGGGATGAGCAGTTCTTC.

The chain is built from TRBV9 and TRBJ2-3; D uncertain. CDR1 SGDLS and CDR2 YYNGEE come from the germline V gene. This CDR3 is 14 amino acids long. Between the trimmed V and J ends, which lost 6 bases and 0 bases, there was a span of 11 bases. DNA of the CDR3: TGTGCCAGCAACGTCTTCCCCAGCACAGATACGCAGTATTTT. Translating it yields CASNVFPSTDTQYF.

The chain recombines TRBV10-3 with TRBJ2-3, with 11 nucleotides matching TRBD2. Per the germline V gene, CDR1 is ENHRY and CDR2 is SYGVKD. The V gene end was trimmed by 6 bases and the J gene end by 3 bases; junction bases not matched to a gene: 8. There are 16 residues in the CDR3. CDR3 DNA sequence: TGTGCCATCAGCTTTTTAGCGGGAGGGGGTACAGATACGCAGTATTTT. It specifies CAISFLAGGGTDTQYF.

This clone was observed a few times. This chain uses TRBV24-1 with TRBJ2-6, with 11 bases aligning to TRBD1. The ends lost 3 bases at V and 2 bases at J; junction bases unmatched: 8. The CDR3 extends over 19 amino acids. Germline V gives CDR1 KGHDR, CDR2 SFDVKD. CDR3 region: CATSDHRDRGLTGANVLTF. DNA for the CDR3: TGTGCCACCAGTGATCACCGGGACAGGGGGTTAACTGGGGCCAACGTCCTGACTTTC.

The genes are TRBV29-1 and TRBJ1-1; D gene unclear. Deletions cut 6 bases from V and 0 bases from J, with 8 bases between. The CDR3 is 12 residues long. Germline V gives CDR1 SQVTM, CDR2 ANQGSEA. The CDR3, as DNA: TGCAGCGTGTCAGGTGTGAACACTGAAGCTTTCTTT. This gives the protein CSVSGVNTEAFF.

The J gene is TRBJ2-7, the V gene TRBV12-2; TRBD2, as called in the table, went unchecked against the DNA. TRBV12-2 is a pseudogene. This CDR3 region has 17 residues. CDR3 in amino acids: CASRLGGLAESSYEQYF. The CDR3 coding sequence is TGTGCAAGTCGCTTAGGGGGGCTAGCGGAGAGCTCCTACGAGCAGTACTTC.

The chain joins TRBV2 to TRBJ2-1; 11 nucleotides align to TRBD2. V lost 4 bases, J lost 8 bases, and 7 bases stayed unmatched. The CDR3 is made up of 15 amino acids. Germline V gene sequence: CDR1 SNHLY, CDR2 FYNNEI. CDR3 region: CASSGVAGGPYEQFF. In nucleotides, the CDR3 is TGTGCCAGCAGTGGGGTAGCGGGAGGGCCGTATGAGCAGTTCTTC.

This clone was picked up one time. The V and J genes are TRBV27 and TRBJ2-5; the match to TRBD2 covers 8 bases. The V gene end was trimmed by 5 bases and the J gene end by 5 bases; junction bases not matched to a gene: 13. This CDR3 spans 16 amino acids. Per the germline V gene, CDR1 is MNHEY and CDR2 is SMNVEV (reference sequence). The CDR3 DNA is TGTGCCAGCAGTCCCCAACTAGCGGCCGGCGTGGAGACCCAGTACTTC. Its translation is CASSPQLAAGVETQYF.

The chain combines TRBV9 with TRBJ2-1; 7 nucleotides line up with TRBD2. This CDR3 is built from 15 residues. Germline loops: CDR1 SGDLS, CDR2 YYNGEE. V lost 1 base and J lost 6; bases outside the gene matches: 7. CDR3 nucleotides: TGTGCCAGCAGCGTAACTAGCGAGGTCGGCAATGAGCAGTTCTTC. Amino acid sequence: CASSVTSEVGNEQFF.

This rearrangement joins TRBV5-1 to TRBJ1-5; TRBD1 aligns across 9 bases. Germline CDR1 reads SGHRS; CDR2 reads YFSETQ. V trimming: 2 bases; J trimming: 3 bases; junction bases outside the gene matches: 3. The CDR3 has 15 amino acids. In DNA, the CDR3 is TGCGCCAGCAGCTTACAGGGGGCGGACAATCAGCCCCAGCATTTT. Protein product: CASSLQGADNQPQHF.

This chain links TRBV5-1 with TRBJ1-1; D is perhaps TRBD1 (6 bases). Germline V gene sequence: CDR1 SGHRS, CDR2 YFSETQ. V was shortened by 0 bases and J by 0 bases, with 9 bases between the two germline ends. The CDR3 sequence is 15 residues long. The CDR3 here is CASSLEQGVNTEAFF. The CDR3, as DNA: TGCGCCAGCAGCTTGGAACAGGGCGTGAACACTGAAGCTTTCTTT. Full variable domain (rest looked up from reference TRBV5-1 and TRBJ1-1): KAGVTQTPRYLIKTRGQQVTLSCSPISGHRSVSWYQQTPGQGLQFLFEYFSETQRNKGNFPGRFSGRQFSNSRSEMNVSTLELGDSALYLCASSLEQGVNTEAFFGQGTRLTVV.

This chain connects TRBV9 to TRBJ2-7; D possibly corresponds to TRBD2 (6 bases). The V end was cut by 3 bases, the J end by 7 bases, with 20 bases between. Germline assignment: CDR1 SGDLS and CDR2 YYNGEE. CDR3 length equals 15 residues. This CDR3 reads CASSDETRRGGEQYF. The CDR3 DNA reads TGTGCCAGCAGCGACGAGACGAGGAGAGGAGGGGAGCAGTACTTC.

The chain uses TRBV7-2 and TRBJ2-1; D is perhaps TRBD2 (6 bases). Trimming took off 2 bases at V and 5 bases at J, with 7 bases between the two ends. Germline V gene sequence: CDR1 SGHTA, CDR2 FQGNSA. The CDR3 spans 13 residues. The CDR3 sequence is CASSLWGDNEQFF. The DNA of the CDR3 is TGTGCCAGCAGCTTATGGGGGGACAATGAGCAGTTCTTC.

The chain employs TRBV6-2 or TRBV6-3 and TRBJ2-7, with 9 positions matching TRBD1. The junction had 9 bases not matched to a gene; V was cut back by 5 bases and J by 7 bases. The CDR3 is 14 amino acids. Germline V gene sequence: CDR1 MNHEY, CDR2 SVGEGT. The CDR3 spells CASSSRDRVGEQYF. CDR3 nucleotide sequence: TGTGCCAGCAGTAGTCGGGACAGGGTCGGGGAGCAGTACTTC.

The CDR3 DNA reads TGTGCCAGCAGCTTAGCGGGGGGCCTGAACACTGAAGCTTTCTTT. Amino acid sequence: CASSLAGGLNTEAFF. The genes are TRBV7-3 and TRBJ1-1; D is possibly TRBD1 (6 bases). Trimming took off 2 bases at V and 0 bases at J, with 10 bases between the two ends. CDR1 SGHTA and CDR2 FQGTGA come from the germline V gene. CDR3 size: 15 residues.

The rearrangement links TRBV5-5 to TRBJ1-4, with 9 bases fitting TRBD1. J was trimmed by 4 bases and V by 4 bases; bases with no gene match: 8. Germline CDR1 and CDR2: SGHKS and YYEKEE (reference sequence). The CDR3 consists of 16 residues. Here the CDR3 DNA reads TGTGCCAGCAGCCCCGGGACAGGGACCTTTAATGAAAAACTGTTTTTT. It codes for CASSPGTGTFNEKLFF.

The chain uses TRBV19 and TRBJ2-1; 7 bases align to TRBD1. The CDR3 runs to 16 residues. Trimming took 8 bases from V and 8 from J; bases not matched to a gene: 18. Germline V CDR1 and CDR2: LNHDA, SQIVND (reference sequence). The CDR3 is CASCSFRKGAGDEQFF. DNA for the CDR3: TGTGCCAGTTGTTCCTTTCGTAAGGGGGCTGGGGATGAGCAGTTCTTC.

The chain uses TRBV5-1 and TRBJ1-1; D is ambiguous. Germline V gene lookup returns CDR1 SGHRS and CDR2 YFSETQ. This CDR3 is 14 amino acids long. V dropped 0 bases and J dropped 1 base, with 7 bases sitting between them. The CDR3 protein is CASSLDGGNTEAFF. The DNA for the CDR3 is TGCGCCAGCAGCTTGGATGGAGGGAACACTGAAGCTTTCTTT.

V and J are TRBV19 and TRBJ1-1, with D perhaps matching TRBD1 (5 bases). Germline lookup yields CDR1 LNHDA and CDR2 SQIVND (reference sequence). Trimming stripped 7 bases from V and 4 bases from J, with 19 bases between. This CDR3 contains 15 residues. CDR3 coding DNA: TGTGCCAGTACCTCGACCCAGGACACTACCACTGAAGCTTTCTTT. Protein: CASTSTQDTTTEAFF. Full variable domain (rest looked up from reference TRBV19 and TRBJ1-1): DGGITQSPKYLFRKEGQNVTLSCEQNLNHDAMYWYRQDPGQGLRLIYYSQIVNDFQKGDIAEGYSVSREKKESFPLTVTSAQKNPTAFYLCASTSTQDTTTEAFFGQGTRLTVV.

The chain uses TRBV7-3 and TRBJ1-6; D gene uncertain. Germline CDR1 reads SGHTA; CDR2 reads FQGTGA. CDR3 length: 15 residues. V lost 2 bases to trimming and J lost 7 bases, with 12 bases between them. DNA for the CDR3: TGTGCCAGCAGCTTAGACGGACTGTTAAATTCACCCCTCCACTTT. Residues: CASSLDGLLNSPLHF.

The chain uses TRBV25-1 and TRBJ2-3; 12 nucleotides line up with TRBD1. This CDR3 spans 16 amino acids. Unmatched junction bases numbered 8, after V lost 4 bases and J lost 6 bases. Germline V gene sequence: CDR1 MGHDK, CDR2 SYGVNS. The CDR3 spells CASSAPGTGGADTQYF. CDR3 nucleotide sequence: TGTGCCAGCAGTGCGCCCGGGACAGGGGGCGCTGATACGCAGTATTTT.

The chain couples TRBV5-1 to TRBJ1-1; 7 bases are shared with TRBD1. The CDR3 length is 16 residues. V lost 3 bases and J lost 4; bases outside the gene matches: 12. Germline V gene data show CDR1 as SGHRS and CDR2 as YFSETQ. This CDR3 is CASSSRGLALSTEAFF. The CDR3 nucleotides read TGCGCCAGCAGCTCGAGGGGGCTGGCGCTGAGCACTGAAGCTTTCTTT.

CDR3 loop: CASSNDRGEGVSGANVLTF. Written as DNA, the CDR3 is TGTGCCAGTAGTAATGACAGGGGGGAGGGGGTCTCTGGGGCCAACGTCCTGACTTTC. The chain is built from TRBV19 and TRBJ2-6; 9 bases map to TRBD1. CDR1 is LNHDA and CDR2 is SQIVND in the germline V gene (reference sequence). Unmatched junction bases numbered 10, after V lost 4 bases and J lost 0 bases. The CDR3 totals 19 residues.

J is TRBJ1-2 and V is TRBV28; 8 bases align to TRBD1. With 6 bases clipped from V and 7 bases from J, the junction kept 7 bases outside the gene matches. This CDR3 comprises 13 residues. Germline CDR1 reads MDHEN; CDR2 reads SYDVKM. The chain's CDR3 is CASSLDRDSGYTF. The CDR3 nucleotides read TGTGCCAGCAGCCTGGACAGGGACTCTGGCTACACCTTC.

The chain combines TRBV18 with TRBJ1-1; 9 bases map to TRBD1. The junction had 8 bases not matched to a gene; V was cut back by 1 base and J by 5 bases. Germline V gene lookup returns CDR1 KGHSH and CDR2 LQKENI. CDR3 length: 16 residues. In nucleotides, the CDR3 is TGTGCCAGCTCACCACGGGGAGGGACAGGGATGACTGAAGCTTTCTTT. It translates to CASSPRGGTGMTEAFF.

The chain uses TRBV5-1 and TRBJ2-5, with D perhaps TRBD1 (5 bases). V was trimmed by 3 bases and J by 0 bases, leaving 6 bases between them. CDR1 is SGHRS, CDR2 YFSETQ, per germline. The CDR3 runs 13 residues. CDR3 DNA: TGCGCCAGCAGCTCGGACAACCAAGAGACCCAGTACTTC. Translated: CASSSDNQETQYF.

The genes are TRBV9 and TRBJ2-7; 13 bases fit TRBD2. V was clipped by 5 bases and J by 2 bases; unmatched bases: 4. Germline V gene data show CDR1 as SGDLS and CDR2 as YYNGEE. The CDR3 spans 15 residues. The CDR3 spells CASSQGLAGAYEQYF. CDR3 bases: TGTGCCAGCAGTCAAGGACTAGCGGGAGCCTACGAGCAGTACTTC.

The V call is TRBV6-2 or TRBV6-3, the J call TRBJ1-4; 10 nucleotides align to TRBD1. CDR3 length: 16 residues. CDR1 MNHEY and CDR2 SVGEGT come from the germline V gene. V trimming: 5 bases; J trimming: 3 bases; junction bases outside the gene matches: 6. CDR3 region: CASSLDRGPSNEKLFF. The CDR3, as DNA: TGTGCCAGCAGTCTCGACAGGGGGCCGTCTAATGAAAAACTGTTTTTT.

The rearrangement links TRBV19 to TRBJ2-1; 8 nucleotides match TRBD2. Germline V gives CDR1 LNHDA, CDR2 SQIVND (reference sequence). CDR3 size: 15 residues. J lost 2 bases, V lost 6 bases, and 6 bases had no gene match. CDR3 DNA sequence: TGTGCCAGTAGCGTCGGGAGGGGGACCTACAATGAGCAGTTCTTC. Translation gives CASSVGRGTYNEQFF.

The rearrangement links TRBV11-3 to TRBJ2-5, with 8 bases matching TRBD1. The CDR3 is 13 amino acids. With V trimmed by 3 bases and J by 5 bases, 2 bases remained unmatched. Per the germline V gene, CDR1 is SGHNT and CDR2 is YENEEA. The CDR3 spells CASSFQGAETQYF. In DNA, the CDR3 is TGTGCCAGCAGCTTTCAGGGGGCGGAGACCCAGTACTTC.